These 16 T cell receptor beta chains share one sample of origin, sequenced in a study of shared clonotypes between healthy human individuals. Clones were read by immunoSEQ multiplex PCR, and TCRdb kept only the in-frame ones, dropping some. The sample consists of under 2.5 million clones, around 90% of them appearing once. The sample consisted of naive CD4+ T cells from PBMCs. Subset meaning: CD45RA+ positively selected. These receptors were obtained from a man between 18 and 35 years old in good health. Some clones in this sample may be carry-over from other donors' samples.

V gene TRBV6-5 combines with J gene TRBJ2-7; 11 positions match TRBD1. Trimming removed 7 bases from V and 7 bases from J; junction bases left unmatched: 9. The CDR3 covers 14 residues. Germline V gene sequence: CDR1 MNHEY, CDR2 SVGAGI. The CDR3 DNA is TGTGCCAGCACCCCGGACAGGGGGCTCAGAGAGCAGTACTTC. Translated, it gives CASTPDRGLREQYF.

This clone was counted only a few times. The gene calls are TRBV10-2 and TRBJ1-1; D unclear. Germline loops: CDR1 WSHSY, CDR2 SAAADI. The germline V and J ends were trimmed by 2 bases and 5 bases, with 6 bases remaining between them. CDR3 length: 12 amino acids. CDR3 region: CASSERRTEAFF. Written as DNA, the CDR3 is TGCGCCAGCAGTGAGAGGCGGACTGAAGCTTTCTTT.

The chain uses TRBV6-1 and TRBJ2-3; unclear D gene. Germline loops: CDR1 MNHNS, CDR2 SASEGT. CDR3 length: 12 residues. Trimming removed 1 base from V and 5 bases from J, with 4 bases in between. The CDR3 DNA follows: TGTGCCAGCAGTGAAGTCATAGATACGCAGTATTTT. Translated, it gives CASSEVIDTQYF.

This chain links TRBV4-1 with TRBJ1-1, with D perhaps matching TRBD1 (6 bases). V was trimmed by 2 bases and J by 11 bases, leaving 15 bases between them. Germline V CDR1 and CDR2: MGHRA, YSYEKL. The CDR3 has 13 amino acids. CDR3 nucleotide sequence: TGCGCCAGCAGCCAACGGGGAACAGGGTACGCTTTCTTT. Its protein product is CASSQRGTGYAFF.

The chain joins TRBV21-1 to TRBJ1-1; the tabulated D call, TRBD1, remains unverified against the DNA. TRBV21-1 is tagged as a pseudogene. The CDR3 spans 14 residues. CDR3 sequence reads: CASSGEGARTEAFF. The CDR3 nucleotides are TGTGCCAGCAGCGGTGAGGGGGCGAGAACTGAAGCTTTCTTT.

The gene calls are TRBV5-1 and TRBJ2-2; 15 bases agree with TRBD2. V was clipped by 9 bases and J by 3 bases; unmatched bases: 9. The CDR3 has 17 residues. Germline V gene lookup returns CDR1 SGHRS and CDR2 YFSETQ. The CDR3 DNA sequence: TGCGCCACCCGGACTAGCGGGAGGGCCGACTACACCGGGGAGCTGTTTTTT. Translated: CATRTSGRADYTGELFF.

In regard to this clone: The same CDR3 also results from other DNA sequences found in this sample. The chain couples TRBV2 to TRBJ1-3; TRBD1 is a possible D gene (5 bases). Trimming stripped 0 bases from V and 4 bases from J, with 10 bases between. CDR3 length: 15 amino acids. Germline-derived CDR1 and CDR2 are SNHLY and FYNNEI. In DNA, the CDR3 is TGTGCCAGCAGTGAAGCGAGGGGAACCGGAAACACCATATATTTT. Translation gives CASSEARGTGNTIYF.

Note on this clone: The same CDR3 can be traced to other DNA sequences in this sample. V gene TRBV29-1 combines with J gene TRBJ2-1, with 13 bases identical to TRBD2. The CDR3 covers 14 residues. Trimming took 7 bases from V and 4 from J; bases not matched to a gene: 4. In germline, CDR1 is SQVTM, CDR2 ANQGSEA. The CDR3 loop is CSARGLAGYNEQFF. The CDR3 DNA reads TGCAGCGCCCGGGGACTAGCGGGATACAATGAGCAGTTCTTC.

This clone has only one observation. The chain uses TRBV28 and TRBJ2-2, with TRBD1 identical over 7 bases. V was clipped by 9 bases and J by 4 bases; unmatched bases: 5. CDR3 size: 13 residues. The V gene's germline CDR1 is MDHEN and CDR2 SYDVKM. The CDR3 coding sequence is TGTGCCAGTCAGACAGGGATCACCGGGGAGCTGTTTTTT. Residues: CASQTGITGELFF. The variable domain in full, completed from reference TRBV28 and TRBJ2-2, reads DVKVTQSSRYLVKRTGEKVFLECVQDMDHENMFWYRQDPGLGLRLIYFSYDVKMKEKGDIPEGYSVSREKKERFSLILESASTNQTSMYLCASQTGITGELFFGEGSRLTVL.

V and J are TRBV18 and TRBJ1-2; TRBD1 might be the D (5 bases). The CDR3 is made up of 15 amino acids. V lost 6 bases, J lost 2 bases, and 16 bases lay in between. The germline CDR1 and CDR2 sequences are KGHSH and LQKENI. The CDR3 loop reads CASSPGVTGNYGYTF. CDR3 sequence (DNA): TGTGCCAGCTCTCCCGGGGTAACAGGAAACTATGGCTACACCTTC.

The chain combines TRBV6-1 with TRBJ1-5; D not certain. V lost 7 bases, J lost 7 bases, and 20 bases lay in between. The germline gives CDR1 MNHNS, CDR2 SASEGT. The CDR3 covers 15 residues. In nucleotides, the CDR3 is TGTGCCAGCAATAATGGCCGACTATCAGGACAGCCCCAGCATTTT. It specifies CASNNGRLSGQPQHF.

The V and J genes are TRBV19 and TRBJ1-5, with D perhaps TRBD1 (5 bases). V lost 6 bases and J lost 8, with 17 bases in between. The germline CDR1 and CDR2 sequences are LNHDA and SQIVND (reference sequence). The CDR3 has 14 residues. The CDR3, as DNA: TGTGCCAGTAGGTCTCTGGGACCGAGGGAGCCCCAGCATTTT. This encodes CASRSLGPREPQHF.

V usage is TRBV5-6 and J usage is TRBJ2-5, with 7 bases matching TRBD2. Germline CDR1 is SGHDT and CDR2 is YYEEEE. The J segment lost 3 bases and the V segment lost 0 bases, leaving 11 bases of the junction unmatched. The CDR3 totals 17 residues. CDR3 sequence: CASSLVSSGDPKETQYF. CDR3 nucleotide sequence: TGTGCCAGCAGCTTGGTGTCAAGCGGGGATCCAAAAGAGACCCAGTACTTC.

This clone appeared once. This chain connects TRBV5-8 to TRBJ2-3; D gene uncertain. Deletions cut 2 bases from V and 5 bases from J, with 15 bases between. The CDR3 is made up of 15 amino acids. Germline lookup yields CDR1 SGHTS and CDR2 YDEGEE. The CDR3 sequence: CASSFRPEWVDTQYF. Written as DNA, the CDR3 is TGTGCCAGCAGCTTTCGGCCAGAATGGGTAGATACGCAGTATTTT. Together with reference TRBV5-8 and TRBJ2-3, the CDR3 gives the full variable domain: EAGVTQSPTHLIKTRGQQATLRCSPISGHTSVYWYQQALGLGLQFLLWYDEGEERNRGNFPPRFSGRQFPNYSSELNVNALELEDSALYLCASSFRPEWVDTQYFGPGTRLTVL.

The CDR3 loop reads CASRRGTGLEKLFF. CDR3 nucleotide sequence: TGTGCCAGCAGACGAGGAACTGGGCTTGAAAAACTGTTTTTT. This chain links TRBV28 with TRBJ1-4; D not resolved. The CDR3 runs to 14 residues. V lost 6 bases to trimming and J lost 7 bases, with 15 bases between them. Germline V lookup: CDR1 MDHEN, CDR2 SYDVKM.

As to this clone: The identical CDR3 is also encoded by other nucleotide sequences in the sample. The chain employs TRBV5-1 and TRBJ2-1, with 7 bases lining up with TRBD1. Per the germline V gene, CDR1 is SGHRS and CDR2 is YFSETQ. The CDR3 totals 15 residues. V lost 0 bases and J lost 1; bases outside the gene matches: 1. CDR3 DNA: TGCGCCAGCAGCTTGGAACAGGGGTCCTACAATGAGCAGTTCTTC. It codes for CASSLEQGSYNEQFF.